The 20 T cell receptor beta chains presented below share a single source sample, sequenced in a study of blood T cell repertoires in COVID-19. TCRdb keeps only in-frame clones here, not all; method: immunoSEQ multiplex PCR. The repertoire holds nearly 70,000 clones, approximately 82% seen once, with around 9.7% in the top ten. The material sequenced was peripheral blood. Receptors were obtained from a woman older than 75 with acute or convalescent COVID-19.

The chain links TRBV5-1 to TRBJ1-2, with TRBD1 identical over 7 bases. The CDR3 has 12 amino acids. In germline, CDR1 is SGHRS, CDR2 YFSETQ. The ends lost 2 bases at V and 8 bases at J; junction bases unmatched: 3. CDR3 loop: CASSFTGEGYTF. The CDR3 DNA reads TGCGCCAGCAGCTTCACAGGGGAGGGCTACACCTTC. Complete variable domain (other parts from reference TRBV5-1 and TRBJ1-2): KAGVTQTPRYLIKTRGQQVTLSCSPISGHRSVSWYQQTPGQGLQFLFEYFSETQRNKGNFPGRFSGRQFSNSRSEMNVSTLELGDSALYLCASSFTGEGYTFGSGTRLTVV.

V usage is TRBV6-1 and J usage is TRBJ2-6; D not certain. Per germline, CDR1 MNHNS and CDR2 SASEGT. With 2 bases removed from V and 0 bases from J, the gap between germline ends came to 5 bases. CDR3 length: 15 residues. CDR3: CASSETASGANVLTF. The CDR3 nucleotides are TGTGCCAGCAGTGAAACAGCCTCTGGGGCCAACGTCCTGACTTTC.

The V and J genes are TRBV5-4 and TRBJ1-6, with 8 bases aligning to TRBD1. The V and J ends lost 4 bases and 6 bases, in that order; junction bases with no gene match: 3. The CDR3 has 14 amino acids. Germline V gene data show CDR1 as SGHNT and CDR2 as YYREEE (reference sequence). CDR3 sequence: CASSRGQVNSPLHF. The CDR3 coding sequence is TGTGCCAGCAGCCGGGGACAGGTTAATTCACCCCTCCACTTT.

The gene calls are TRBV5-5 and TRBJ1-5; D gene ambiguous. The CDR3 runs to 18 residues. V was pared by 0 bases and J by 4 bases, with 20 bases between. Germline loops: CDR1 SGHKS, CDR2 YYEKEE (reference sequence). DNA of the CDR3: TGTGCCAGCAGCTTGGTTGGGCAGGACTTTTTGGGAAATCAGCCCCAGCATTTT. Translating it yields CASSLVGQDFLGNQPQHF. The complete variable domain, with remaining parts taken from reference TRBV5-5 and TRBJ1-5, reads DAGVTQSPTHLIKTRGQQVTLRCSPISGHKSVSWYQQVLGQGPQFIFQYYEKEERGRGNFPDRFSARQFPNYSSELNVNALLLGDSALYLCASSLVGQDFLGNQPQHFGDGTRLSIL.

V and J are TRBV10-3 and TRBJ2-7, with 14 positions matching TRBD2. CDR1 is ENHRY and CDR2 is SYGVKD in the germline V gene. V lost 5 bases, J lost 1 base, and 4 bases stayed unmatched. The CDR3 length is 16 residues. The CDR3 DNA is TGTGCCATCAGTTGGACTAGCGGGGGGCCTTCCTACGAGCAGTACTTC. As protein: CAISWTSGGPSYEQYF.

The chain uses TRBV29-1 and TRBJ2-5; TRBD2 matches 8 bases. CDR1 is SQVTM, CDR2 ANQGSEA, per germline. V lost 1 base and J lost 2; bases outside the gene matches: 6. This CDR3 is 15 amino acids long. The chain's CDR3 is CSVEAPGRGQETQYF. CDR3 DNA: TGCAGCGTTGAAGCTCCCGGGAGGGGGCAAGAGACCCAGTACTTC.

This clone was seen once. The V call is TRBV11-2, the J call TRBJ1-4; D unclear. CDR3 length: 14 amino acids. Germline V gene data show CDR1 as SGHAT and CDR2 as FQNNGV. Trimming pared 1 base from V and 7 bases from J, leaving 10 bases between. The CDR3 sequence: CASSLVVASEKLFF. CDR3 sequence (DNA): TGTGCCAGCAGCTTAGTGGTGGCTAGTGAAAAACTGTTTTTT.

The CDR3 sequence is CASSTGVPGETQYF. In nucleotides, the CDR3 is TGTGCCAGCAGTACAGGGGTTCCTGGAGAGACCCAGTACTTC. J is TRBJ2-5 and V is TRBV25-1; 7 bases are a match to TRBD1. Germline loops: CDR1 MGHDK, CDR2 SYGVNS. V was pared by 5 bases and J by 4 bases, with 7 bases of the junction left unmatched. The CDR3 has 14 residues.

The genes are TRBV19 and TRBJ2-7; a weak D match, TRBD2 (6 bases). CDR3 length equals 15 residues. Germline values: CDR1 LNHDA, CDR2 SQIVND (reference sequence). The ends were cut back, 0 bases at V and 4 bases at J, with 13 bases in the middle. The CDR3 DNA is TGTGCCAGTAGTATAGATCGGAGGGAAGTTTACGAGCAGTACTTC. It codes for CASSIDRREVYEQYF.

The chain uses TRBV7-8 and TRBJ2-5; 10 nucleotides match TRBD2. Germline lookup yields CDR1 SGHVS and CDR2 FQNEAQ. The trim removed 4 bases at V and 6 bases at J, leaving 14 bases unmatched. This CDR3 is built from 17 residues. In DNA form, the CDR3 reads TGTGCCAGCAGCTCCCCGGCCAGGACTAGCGGTCTGAAGACCCAGTACTTC. Translation gives CASSSPARTSGLKTQYF.

The V and J genes are TRBV10-3 and TRBJ2-5, with a possible D match to TRBD2 (7 bases). This CDR3 spans 14 amino acids. Germline CDR1 is ENHRY and CDR2 is SYGVKD. Trimming took off 6 bases at V and 4 bases at J, with 15 bases between the two ends. The CDR3 is CAIRKGGGGETQYF. As DNA, the CDR3 is TGTGCCATCAGAAAGGGGGGGGGCGGAGAGACCCAGTACTTC.

This clone was picked up one time. This chain connects TRBV7-8 to TRBJ2-7; a weak D match, TRBD1 (5 bases). Germline V gene sequence: CDR1 SGHVS, CDR2 FQNEAQ. Trimming stripped 5 bases from V and 3 bases from J, with 8 bases between. The CDR3 is 12 residues long. CDR3 nucleotides: TGTGCCAGCAGCGCTCAGGGCTACGAGCAGTACTTC. Translating it yields CASSAQGYEQYF.

This clone was picked up a small number of times. The chain joins TRBV30 to TRBJ1-1, with D tentatively TRBD1 (5 bases). V lost 1 base to trimming and J lost 1 base, with 10 bases between them. The germline V gene encodes CDR1 GTSNPN and CDR2 SVGIG (reference sequence). The CDR3 spans 14 residues. Here the CDR3 reads CAWSESGKNTEAFF. In nucleotides, the CDR3 is TGTGCCTGGAGTGAATCAGGGAAGAACACTGAAGCTTTCTTT.

This chain joins TRBV7-8 and TRBJ2-1; TRBD2 matches at 13 bases. Germline CDR1 reads SGHVS; CDR2 reads FQNEAQ. Unmatched junction bases numbered 11, after V lost 6 bases and J lost 6 bases. The CDR3 contains 17 residues. The CDR3 DNA reads TGTGCCAGCAGTCAAAGGGGAGGGACTAGCGGGGTCAATGAGCAGTTCTTC. As protein: CASSQRGGTSGVNEQFF.

This sequence joins TRBV5-1 and TRBJ2-5, with TRBD2 as a possible D gene (6 bases). V was cut by 5 bases and J by 4 bases, with 15 bases left in between. The length of the CDR3 is 14 residues. Germline V lookup: CDR1 SGHRS, CDR2 YFSETQ. The CDR3 DNA reads TGCGCCAGCAGGTTCGGGGGACTTAGAGAGACCCAGTACTTC. Translating it yields CASRFGGLRETQYF. The whole variable domain, filled in from reference TRBV5-1 and TRBJ2-5, reads KAGVTQTPRYLIKTRGQQVTLSCSPISGHRSVSWYQQTPGQGLQFLFEYFSETQRNKGNFPGRFSGRQFSNSRSEMNVSTLELGDSALYLCASRFGGLRETQYFGPGTRLLVL.

The rearrangement uses TRBV6-6 and TRBJ1-1; 7 bases fit TRBD1. Looked up from germline, CDR1 is MNHNY and CDR2 is SVGAGI (reference sequence). This CDR3 region has 13 residues. J was trimmed by 4 bases and V by 5 bases; bases with no gene match: 4. The CDR3 is CASSIQGSTEAFF. CDR3 nucleotide sequence: TGTGCCAGCAGTATACAGGGGTCCACTGAAGCTTTCTTT.

This clone occurred once. The chain uses TRBV6-2 or TRBV6-3 and TRBJ1-2, with 9 bases aligning to TRBD1. Trimming took 0 bases from V and 2 from J; bases not matched to a gene: 4. The germline V gene encodes CDR1 MNHEY and CDR2 SVGEGT. The CDR3 extends over 16 amino acids. CDR3 in amino acids: CASSYSLGQGNYGYTF. The CDR3 region has the DNA TGTGCCAGCAGTTACTCGCTAGGACAGGGGAACTATGGCTACACCTTC.

The sample holds a few counts of this clone. The chain is built from TRBV6-5 and TRBJ1-4; 10 positions match TRBD1. The V gene end was trimmed by 4 bases and the J gene end by 6 bases; junction bases not matched to a gene: 5. Germline CDR1 MNHEY, CDR2 SVGAGI. The CDR3 has 15 residues. The CDR3 sequence is CASSSGGTGDEKLFF. The DNA for the CDR3 is TGTGCCAGCAGTTCGGGGGGGACAGGGGATGAAAAACTGTTTTTT.

The table lists this clone with a count of one. This rearrangement joins TRBV18 to TRBJ2-5; TRBD2 matches 12 bases. CDR1 KGHSH and CDR2 LQKENI come from the germline V gene. The CDR3 is 15 amino acids. The junction had 3 bases not matched to a gene; V was cut back by 6 bases and J by 1 base. The CDR3 spells CASSSSGGAQETQYF. As DNA, the CDR3 is TGTGCCAGCTCGTCTAGCGGGGGGGCCCAAGAGACCCAGTACTTC.

The chain couples TRBV12-3 or TRBV12-4 to TRBJ1-5, with D perhaps matching TRBD1 (6 bases). Trimming cost V 5 bases and J 6 bases, with 11 bases left between them. This CDR3 comprises 13 residues. The CDR3 nucleotides are TGTGCCAGCAGTATCAGGGGTGTTCAGCCCCAGCATTTT. Encoded protein: CASSIRGVQPQHF.